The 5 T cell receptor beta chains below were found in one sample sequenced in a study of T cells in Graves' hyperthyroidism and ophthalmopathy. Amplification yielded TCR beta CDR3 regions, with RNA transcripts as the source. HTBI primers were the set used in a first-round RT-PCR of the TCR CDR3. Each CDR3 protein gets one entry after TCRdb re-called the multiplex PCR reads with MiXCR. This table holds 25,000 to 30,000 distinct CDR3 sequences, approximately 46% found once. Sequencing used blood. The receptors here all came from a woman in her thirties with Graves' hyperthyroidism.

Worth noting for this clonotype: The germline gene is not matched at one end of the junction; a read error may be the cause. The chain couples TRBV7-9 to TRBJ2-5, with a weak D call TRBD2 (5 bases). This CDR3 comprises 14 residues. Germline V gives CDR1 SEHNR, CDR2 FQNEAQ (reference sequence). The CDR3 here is CTSGTPNVRETRYF. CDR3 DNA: TGTACCAGCGGAACCCCTAACGTAAGAGAGACCCGGTACTTC. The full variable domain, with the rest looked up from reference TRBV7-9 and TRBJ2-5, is DTGVSQNPRHKITKRGQNVTFRCDPISEHNRLYWYRQTLGQGPEFLTYFQNEAQLEKSRLLSDRFSAERPKGSFSTLEIQRTEQGDSAMYLCTSGTPNVRETRYFGPGTRLLVL.

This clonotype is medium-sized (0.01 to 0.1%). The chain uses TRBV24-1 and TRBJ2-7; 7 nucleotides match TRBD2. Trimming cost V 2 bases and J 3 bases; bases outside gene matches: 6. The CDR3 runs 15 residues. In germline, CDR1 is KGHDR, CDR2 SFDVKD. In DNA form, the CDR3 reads TGTGCCACCAGTGATTCGGCTAGCGGCATCTACGAGCAGTACTTC. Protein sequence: CATSDSASGIYEQYF.

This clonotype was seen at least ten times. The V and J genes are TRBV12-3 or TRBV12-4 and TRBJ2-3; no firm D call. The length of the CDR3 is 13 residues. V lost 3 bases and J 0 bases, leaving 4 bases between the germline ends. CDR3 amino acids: CASSLESTDTQYF. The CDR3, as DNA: TGTGCCAGCAGTTTGGAGAGCACAGATACGCAGTATTTT.

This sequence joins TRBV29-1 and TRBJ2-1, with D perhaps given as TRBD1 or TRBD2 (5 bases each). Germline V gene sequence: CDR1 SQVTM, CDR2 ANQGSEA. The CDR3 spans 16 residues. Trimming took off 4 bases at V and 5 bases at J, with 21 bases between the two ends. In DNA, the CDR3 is TGCAGCGTTGTTACGGACATAGGCACCGGGGACAATGAGCAGTTCTTC. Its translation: CSVVTDIGTGDNEQFF.

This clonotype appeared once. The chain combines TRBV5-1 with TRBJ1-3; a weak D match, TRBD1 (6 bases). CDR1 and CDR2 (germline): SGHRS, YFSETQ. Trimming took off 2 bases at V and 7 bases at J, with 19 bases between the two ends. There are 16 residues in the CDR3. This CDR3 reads CASSFLTGSSWNTIYF. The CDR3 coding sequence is TGCGCCAGCAGCTTCTTGACAGGTAGCTCTTGGAACACCATATATTTT.